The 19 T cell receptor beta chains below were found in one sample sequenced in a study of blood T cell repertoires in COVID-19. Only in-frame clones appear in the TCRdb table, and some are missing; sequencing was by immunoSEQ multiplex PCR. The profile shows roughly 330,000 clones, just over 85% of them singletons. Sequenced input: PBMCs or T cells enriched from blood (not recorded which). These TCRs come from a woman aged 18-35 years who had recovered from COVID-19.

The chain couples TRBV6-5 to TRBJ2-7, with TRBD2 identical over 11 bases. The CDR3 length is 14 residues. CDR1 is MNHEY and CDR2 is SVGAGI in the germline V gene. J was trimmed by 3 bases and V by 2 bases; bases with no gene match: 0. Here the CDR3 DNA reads TGTGCCAGCAGTTACGGGACTAGCGGCTACGAGCAGTACTTC. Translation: CASSYGTSGYEQYF.

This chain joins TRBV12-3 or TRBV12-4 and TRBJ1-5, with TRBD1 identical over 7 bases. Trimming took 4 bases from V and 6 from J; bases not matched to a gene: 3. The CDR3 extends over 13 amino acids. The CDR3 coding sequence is TGTGCCAGCAGTTCACAGGGGATTCAGCCCCAGCATTTT. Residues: CASSSQGIQPQHF.

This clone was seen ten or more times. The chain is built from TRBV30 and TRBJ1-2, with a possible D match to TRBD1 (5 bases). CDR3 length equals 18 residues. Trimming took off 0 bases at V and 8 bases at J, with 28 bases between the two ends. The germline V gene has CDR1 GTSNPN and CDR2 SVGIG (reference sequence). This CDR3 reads CAWSVLGPWRDDFYGYTF. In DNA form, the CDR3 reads TGTGCCTGGAGTGTACTCGGACCTTGGAGGGACGATTTTTACGGCTACACCTTC.

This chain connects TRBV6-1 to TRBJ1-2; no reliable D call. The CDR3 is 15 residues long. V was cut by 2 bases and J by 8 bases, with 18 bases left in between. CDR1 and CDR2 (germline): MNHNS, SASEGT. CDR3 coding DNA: TGTGCCAGCAGTGAAATAACCGGGGAGTTTGGGGGCTACACCTTC. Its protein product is CASSEITGEFGGYTF.

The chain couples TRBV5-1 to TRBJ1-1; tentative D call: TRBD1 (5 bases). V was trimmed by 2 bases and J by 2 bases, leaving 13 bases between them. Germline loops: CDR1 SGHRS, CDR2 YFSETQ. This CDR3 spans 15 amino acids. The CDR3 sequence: CASSFADTRNTEAFF. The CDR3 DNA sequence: TGCGCCAGCAGCTTTGCGGACACTCGTAACACTGAAGCTTTCTTT.

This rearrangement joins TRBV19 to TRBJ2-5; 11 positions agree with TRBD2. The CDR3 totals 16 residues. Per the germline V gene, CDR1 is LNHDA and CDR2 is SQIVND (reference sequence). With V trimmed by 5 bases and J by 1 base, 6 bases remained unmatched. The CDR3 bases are TGTGCCAGTAGTCCTGGACTAGCGGGTCTCCAAGAGACCCAGTACTTC. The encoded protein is CASSPGLAGLQETQYF.

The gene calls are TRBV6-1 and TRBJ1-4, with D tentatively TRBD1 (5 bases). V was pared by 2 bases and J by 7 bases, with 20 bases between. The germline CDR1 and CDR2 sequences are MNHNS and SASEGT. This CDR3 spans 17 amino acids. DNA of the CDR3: TGTGCCAGCAGTGAAATGGGGTCCGGCACAGGTCGTGAAAAACTGTTTTTT. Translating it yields CASSEMGSGTGREKLFF.

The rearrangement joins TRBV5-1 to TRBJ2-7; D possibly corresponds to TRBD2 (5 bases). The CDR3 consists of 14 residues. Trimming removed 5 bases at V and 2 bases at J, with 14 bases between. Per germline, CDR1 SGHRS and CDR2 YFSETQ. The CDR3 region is CASRPTTEPYEQYF. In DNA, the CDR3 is TGCGCCAGCAGGCCGACTACAGAGCCCTACGAGCAGTACTTC.

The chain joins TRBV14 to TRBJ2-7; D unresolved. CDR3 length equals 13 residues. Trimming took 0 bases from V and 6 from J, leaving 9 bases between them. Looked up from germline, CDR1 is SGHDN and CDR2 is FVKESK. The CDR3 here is CASSQDRRGEQYF. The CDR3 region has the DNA TGTGCCAGCAGCCAAGATAGGAGAGGCGAGCAGTACTTC.

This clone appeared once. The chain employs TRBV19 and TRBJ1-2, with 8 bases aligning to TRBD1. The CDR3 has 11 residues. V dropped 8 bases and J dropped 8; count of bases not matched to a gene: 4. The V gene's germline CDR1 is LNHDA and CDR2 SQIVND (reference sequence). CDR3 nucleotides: TGTGCCAGTGGACAGGGCGAGGGCTACACCTTC. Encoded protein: CASGQGEGYTF.

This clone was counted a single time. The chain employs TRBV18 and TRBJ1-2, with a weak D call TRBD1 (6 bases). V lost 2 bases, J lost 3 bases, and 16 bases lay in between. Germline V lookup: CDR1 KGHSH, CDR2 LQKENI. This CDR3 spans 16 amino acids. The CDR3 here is CASSPRRGANYYGYTF. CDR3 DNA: TGTGCCAGCTCACCAAGGCGGGGGGCGAACTACTATGGCTACACCTTC.

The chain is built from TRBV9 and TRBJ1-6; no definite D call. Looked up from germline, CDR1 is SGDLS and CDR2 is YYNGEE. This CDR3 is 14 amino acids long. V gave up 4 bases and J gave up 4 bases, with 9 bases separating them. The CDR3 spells CASSSSLYNSPLHF. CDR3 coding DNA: TGTGCCAGCAGCTCAAGCTTATATAATTCACCCCTCCACTTT.

The CDR3 DNA sequence: TGTGCCAGCAGTCCCCAGTCGACAGGTTCCTATGGCTACACCTTC. Protein product: CASSPQSTGSYGYTF. The V call is TRBV6-5, the J call TRBJ1-2, with D perhaps matching TRBD1 (6 bases). V was cut by 5 bases and J by 4 bases, with 17 bases left in between. The germline CDR1 and CDR2 sequences are MNHEY and SVGAGI. CDR3 length: 15 amino acids.

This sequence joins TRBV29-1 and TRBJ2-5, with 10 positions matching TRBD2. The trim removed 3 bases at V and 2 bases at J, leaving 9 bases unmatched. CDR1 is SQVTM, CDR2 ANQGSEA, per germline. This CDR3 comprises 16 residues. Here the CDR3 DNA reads TGCAGCGTTGATAGCGGGGGGTCCTTCGCTCAAGAGACCCAGTACTTC. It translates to CSVDSGGSFAQETQYF.

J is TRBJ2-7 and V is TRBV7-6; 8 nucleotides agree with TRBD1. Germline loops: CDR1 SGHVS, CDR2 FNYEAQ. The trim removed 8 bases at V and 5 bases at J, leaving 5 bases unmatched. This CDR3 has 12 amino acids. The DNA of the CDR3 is TGTGCCAGCGGCCTGACAGGGGACGAGCAGTACTTC. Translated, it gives CASGLTGDEQYF. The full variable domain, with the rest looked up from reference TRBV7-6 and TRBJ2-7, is GAGVSQSPRYKVTKRGQDVALRCDPISGHVSLYWYRQALGQGPEFLTYFNYEAQQDKSGLPNDRFSAERPEGSISTLTIQRTEQRDSAMYRCASGLTGDEQYFGPGTRLTVT.

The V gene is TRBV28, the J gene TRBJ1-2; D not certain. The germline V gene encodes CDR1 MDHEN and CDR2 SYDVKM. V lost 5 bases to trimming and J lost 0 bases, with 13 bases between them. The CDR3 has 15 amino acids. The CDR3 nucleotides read TGTGCCAGCAGTCCCGCGGTGCCCCCTAACTATGGCTACACCTTC. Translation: CASSPAVPPNYGYTF.

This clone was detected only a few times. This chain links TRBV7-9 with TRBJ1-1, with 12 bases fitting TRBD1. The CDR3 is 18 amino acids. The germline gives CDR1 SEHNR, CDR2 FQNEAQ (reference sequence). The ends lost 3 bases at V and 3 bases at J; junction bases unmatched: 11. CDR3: CASSLTGTGGSLDTEAFF. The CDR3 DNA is TGTGCCAGCAGCTTGACCGGGACAGGGGGCTCGTTGGACACTGAAGCTTTCTTT.

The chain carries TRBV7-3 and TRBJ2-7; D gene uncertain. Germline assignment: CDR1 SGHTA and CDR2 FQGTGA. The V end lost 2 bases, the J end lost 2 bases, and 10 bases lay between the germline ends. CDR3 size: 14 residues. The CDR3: CASSLGPTTYEQYF. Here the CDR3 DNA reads TGTGCCAGCAGCTTAGGCCCAACCACCTACGAGCAGTACTTC.

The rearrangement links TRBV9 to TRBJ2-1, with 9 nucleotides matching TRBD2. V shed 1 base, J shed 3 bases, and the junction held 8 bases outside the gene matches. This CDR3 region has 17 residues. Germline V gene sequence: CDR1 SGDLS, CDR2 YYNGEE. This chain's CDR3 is CASSVNIAGDYYNEQFF. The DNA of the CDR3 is TGTGCCAGCAGCGTAAATATAGCGGGAGACTACTACAATGAGCAGTTCTTC.